One T cell receptor (beta chain) is described in this entry. The antigen it binds to is not known. Base quality data are lacking; no much larger clone is found one base away. This sample stems from a study of blood T cell repertoires in COVID-19 (dated by TCRdb to 2020 to 2022). About the investigation overall: Collaborator samples came from the United States, Italy and Spain and covered acute and convalescent phases of COVID-19. Where HLA class I and class II types were available, the types were taken from metadata supplied by the sample provider, not from assay-based typing. The repertoires were made available in a free public database intended to serve as a resource for research on the immune response to SARS-CoV-2. Samples were obtained from the ongoing ImmuneRACE study (first 160 participants) and from about 1,300 subjects provided by 6 global collaborators. Nearly every sample came with metadata listing a de-identified subject ID, COVID-19 status, age in years and sex. Deeply sampled blood TCRbeta repertoires from subjects exposed to, actively infected with, or recovered from COVID-19 were included in the dataset. The material from the prospective study consisted of cDNA or gDNA derived from T cells, B-cell-depleted T cells, or PBMCs.

Collaborating institutions collected whole blood in K2EDTA tubes following their own protocols. Collaborator samples were shipped for TCRbeta analysis as frozen whole blood, isolated PBMCs, or DNA extracted from either sample type. What the work shows at the level of the full study, not this receptor alone: How much clinical and demographic metadata was included differed by source and by participant, and the metadata was provided uncurated.

TCRbeta CDR3 regions were amplified from genomic DNA using the immunoSEQ Assay, a bias-controlled multiplex PCR. For the original study's pipeline: Nucleated cell counts per sample were estimated from amplification of reference gene primers within the assay. Sequence reads were collapsed and filtered to measure the absolute abundance of every unique TCRbeta CDR3 rearrangement. For each sample, productive Simpson clonality was calculated as the square root of Simpson's diversity index across productive rearrangements. TCRdb retrieved this table from immuneACCESS and kept in-frame rearrangements only. Not all clones are present; in checked studies, unresolved V genes account for under half, and no reason is known for the remainder. V and J calls and clone size follow that table, whereas D and trimming were derived from the DNA. The sample contains some 220,000 clones, 70% to 90% of them found a single time. The ten largest clones take up 5% to 8% of the sample.

This receptor was identified in a woman aged 55-70 years with active or convalescent COVID-19. The sample consisted of peripheral blood.

This receptor has the CDR3 CASSNLREGNEKLFF. The DNA reads TGTGCCAGCAGTAACCTCAGGGAAGGGAATGAAAAACTGTTTTTT. The V and J genes are TRBV6-5 and TRBJ1-4; the D gene is possibly TRBD1, with 5 bases matching. V lost 5 bases and J lost 5 bases; the stretch between them is 15 bases long. Taken from cysteine to phenylalanine, the CDR3 has 15 residues. Only the CDR3 DNA stays, 45 bases, in frame from base 1. Looking up the germline V gene yields CDR1 MNHEY and CDR2 SVGAGI.